The clone carrying this T cell receptor (beta chain) is medium-sized by share. This record comes from a study of immune characterization of retroperitoneal liposarcoma. The CDR3 has 12 amino acids. Per germline, CDR1 SGHVS and CDR2 FQNEAQ. TCRdb re-called the PCR reads with MiXCR, one entry per CDR3 protein. Of more than 9,000 distinct CDR3 sequences listed, roughly 26% are singletons. The J gene is TRBJ2-1, the V gene TRBV7-8, with TRBD1 identical over 7 bases. The assigned J gene may be wrong: the sequence end matches TRBJ2-7 better. The sequencing input was blood. The clonotype originates from a male donor with retroperitoneal liposarcoma. The CDR3 region is CASGTNRGEQYF. DNA of the CDR3: TGTGCCAGCGGCACCAACAGGGGCGAGCAGTACTTC.